Below are 29 T cell receptor beta chains sequenced from a single sample in a study of glioma-infiltrating T cells after dendritic cell vaccination. Repertoires were generated with immunoSEQ multiplex PCR, while TCRdb's copy carries only in-frame clones and drops some. The data show more than 100,000 clones, roughly 76% seen once. The material sequenced was blood, taken before dendritic cell vaccination. These receptors all stem from a human donor with glioblastoma.

This clone has a single count. V is TRBV5-1 and J is TRBJ2-5; tentative D call: TRBD1 (6 bases). The CDR3 has 13 residues. Trimming removed 2 bases at V and 2 bases at J, with 7 bases between. From germline, CDR1 is SGHRS and CDR2 YFSETQ. Here the CDR3 reads CASSFGQQETQYF. In nucleotides, the CDR3 is TGCGCCAGCAGCTTTGGACAGCAAGAGACCCAGTACTTC.

The V call is TRBV7-9, the J call TRBJ1-5, with 7 nucleotides matching TRBD1. CDR1 is SEHNR and CDR2 is FQNEAQ in the germline V gene (reference sequence). V lost 4 bases to trimming and J lost 10 bases; unmatched junction nucleotides: 10. The CDR3 covers 14 residues. CDR3 bases: TGTGCCAGCAGCTCGGGACAGCAATTACAACCCCAGCATTTT. Translation: CASSSGQQLQPQHF.

V gene TRBV6-5 combines with J gene TRBJ2-2; 9 bases are shared with TRBD1. Germline lookup yields CDR1 MNHEY and CDR2 SVGAGI. V was clipped by 1 base and J by 4 bases; unmatched bases: 1. The CDR3 contains 15 residues. Here the CDR3 reads CASSYLTGGTGELFF. The CDR3 DNA is TGTGCCAGCAGTTACTTGACAGGGGGCACCGGGGAGCTGTTTTTT.

The chain is built from TRBV6-5 and TRBJ2-3; 8 bases map to TRBD2. The length of the CDR3 is 15 residues. Germline V lookup: CDR1 MNHEY, CDR2 SVGAGI. The V segment lost 4 bases and the J segment 5 bases; nucleotides outside the gene matches: 8. Here the CDR3 DNA reads TGTGCCAGCAGTTCTGACGGGGGGGGTAGAGATACGCAGTATTTT. It translates to CASSSDGGGRDTQYF.

The chain employs TRBV5-4 and TRBJ1-2; TRBD1 agrees at 7 bases. The germline V gene has CDR1 SGHNT and CDR2 YYREEE (reference sequence). This CDR3 comprises 14 residues. J lost 3 bases, V lost 0 bases, and 2 bases had no gene match. The DNA for the CDR3 is TGTGCCAGCAGCTTGGCCCAGGGGGACTATGGCTACACCTTC. Amino acids: CASSLAQGDYGYTF.

This clone came up once. The CDR3 reads CASSLADIRWGYTF. The CDR3 DNA follows: TGTGCCAGCAGCTTGGCCGACATAAGGTGGGGCTACACCTTC. This sequence joins TRBV7-9 and TRBJ1-2; the D is unclear. V was shortened by 3 bases and J by 8 bases, with 16 bases between the two germline ends. Germline CDR1 and CDR2: SEHNR and FQNEAQ (reference sequence). The CDR3 totals 14 residues.

The chain employs TRBV7-9 and TRBJ1-1, with D maybe TRBD1 (5 bases). V shed 6 bases and J shed 5 bases, with 19 bases lying between them. CDR3 length: 15 amino acids. Germline V gene sequence: CDR1 SEHNR, CDR2 FQNEAQ (reference sequence). The CDR3 reads CASSQNMPGLTEAFF. The DNA of the CDR3 is TGTGCCAGCAGTCAAAACATGCCAGGGTTGACTGAAGCTTTCTTT.

V usage is TRBV5-4 and J usage is TRBJ2-7; TRBD1 aligns across 9 bases. Germline lookup yields CDR1 SGHNT and CDR2 YYREEE (reference sequence). The CDR3 sequence is 14 residues long. The J segment lost 5 bases and the V segment lost 4 bases, leaving 7 bases of the junction unmatched. CDR3 protein: CASSNRDRVNEQYF. The CDR3 DNA follows: TGTGCCAGCAGCAACCGGGACAGGGTAAACGAGCAGTACTTC.

The chain recombines TRBV4-3 with TRBJ2-1, with 11 bases that match TRBD2. The CDR3 extends over 16 amino acids. Germline CDR1 and CDR2: LGHNA and YSLEER. Trimming took 0 bases from V and 7 from J; bases not matched to a gene: 5. The CDR3 is CASSQDGTSGRNEQFF. For the CDR3, the DNA is TGCGCCAGCAGCCAAGACGGGACTAGCGGTAGGAATGAGCAGTTCTTC.

The chain is built from TRBV7-2 and TRBJ1-2, with a tentative D call TRBD1 (5 bases). The CDR3 consists of 12 residues. Between the trimmed V and J ends, which lost 5 bases and 8 bases, there was a span of 12 bases. Germline loops: CDR1 SGHTA, CDR2 FQGNSA. In DNA form, the CDR3 reads TGTGCCAGCAGCCTATCAGGGTACGGCTACACCTTC. It codes for CASSLSGYGYTF.

In this sample, this clone turned up once. This rearrangement joins TRBV5-4 to TRBJ2-1; weak D call: TRBD1 (6 bases). Between the trimmed V and J ends, which lost 3 bases and 7 bases, there was a span of 8 bases. The CDR3 covers 12 residues. Germline CDR1 and CDR2: SGHNT and YYREEE (reference sequence). The CDR3: CASSSGVNEQFF. The CDR3 bases are TGTGCCAGCAGCTCAGGGGTAAATGAGCAGTTCTTC.

The chain is built from TRBV11-2 and TRBJ2-1; D not resolved. The V gene's germline CDR1 is SGHAT and CDR2 FQNNGV. This CDR3 contains 16 residues. Trimming cost V 5 bases and J 0 bases, with 14 bases left between them. The CDR3 DNA sequence: TGTGCCAGCAGCCCCCCCCCAGATCCCTCCTACAATGAGCAGTTCTTC. It yields the protein CASSPPPDPSYNEQFF.

The chain carries TRBV11-3 and TRBJ1-2, with TRBD1 identical over 9 bases. The CDR3 length is 15 residues. Germline lookup yields CDR1 SGHNT and CDR2 YENEEA. After removal of 5 bases from V and 8 bases from J, the junction contained 12 bases not matched to a gene. CDR3 in amino acids: CASSEGDREAWGYTF. CDR3 DNA: TGTGCCAGCAGCGAAGGGGACAGGGAGGCTTGGGGCTACACCTTC.

The chain links TRBV6-1 to TRBJ2-7, with a tentative D call TRBD2 (6 bases). Trimming removed 4 bases at V and 5 bases at J, with 21 bases between. Germline values: CDR1 MNHNS, CDR2 SASEGT. This CDR3 region has 16 residues. The CDR3: CASSGNRDSPPHEQYF. CDR3 in DNA: TGTGCCAGCAGTGGTAACCGGGACTCACCTCCCCACGAGCAGTACTTC.

This sequence joins TRBV6-1 and TRBJ2-3; D perhaps matches TRBD1 (6 bases). The ends were cut back, 2 bases at V and 5 bases at J, with 14 bases in the middle. Germline V gene data show CDR1 as MNHNS and CDR2 as SASEGT. The CDR3 covers 15 residues. The DNA of the CDR3 is TGTGCCAGCAGTGAATGGGGGCGCGGCCTAGATACGCAGTATTTT. Translated: CASSEWGRGLDTQYF.

The chain joins TRBV5-1 to TRBJ2-1; D might be TRBD2 (7 bases). Trimming took off 6 bases at V and 0 bases at J, with 16 bases between the two ends. The CDR3 is made up of 16 amino acids. Germline V CDR1 and CDR2: SGHRS, YFSETQ. This CDR3 is CASTRGGGSSYNEQFF. The CDR3 bases are TGCGCCAGCACTAGGGGGGGCGGGAGCTCCTACAATGAGCAGTTCTTC.

The chain uses TRBV6-6 and TRBJ1-1, with 8 nucleotides matching TRBD1. Germline loops: CDR1 MNHNY, CDR2 SVGAGI (reference sequence). The V gene end was trimmed by 6 bases and the J gene end by 4 bases; junction bases not matched to a gene: 4. CDR3 size: 13 residues. CDR3 amino acids: CASRTDRVTEAFF. The CDR3 region has the DNA TGTGCCAGCAGGACGGACAGGGTCACTGAAGCTTTCTTT.

The chain has TRBV10-2 and TRBJ2-2; D might be TRBD1 (6 bases). V lost 3 bases to trimming and J lost 5 bases, with 13 bases between them. Germline V gene lookup returns CDR1 WSHSY and CDR2 SAAADI. The CDR3 totals 15 residues. CDR3 loop: CASSDLSRGTGELFF. Written as DNA, the CDR3 is TGCGCCAGCAGTGATCTGTCTAGGGGGACCGGGGAGCTGTTTTTT.

The rearrangement uses TRBV21-1 and TRBJ2-7; the table gives TRBD1 as D, unverified against the DNA. TRBV21-1 is assigned pseudogene status. The CDR3 covers 15 residues. The chain's CDR3 is CASTSTGTGGPEQYF. The CDR3 DNA sequence: TGTGCCAGCACATCAACCGGGACAGGGGGGCCCGAGCAGTACTTC.

The chain joins TRBV7-9 to TRBJ1-4, with D hard to call. The CDR3 covers 15 residues. Germline-derived CDR1 and CDR2 are SEHNR and FQNEAQ (reference sequence). V was clipped by 5 bases and J by 3 bases, with 13 bases between them. The CDR3 here is CASSLDGRPNEKLFF. The CDR3 DNA reads TGTGCCAGCAGCCTAGACGGGAGGCCTAATGAAAAACTGTTTTTT.

The chain joins TRBV11-3 to TRBJ2-5; 9 positions agree with TRBD1. V lost 1 base and J lost 2; bases outside the gene matches: 8. The CDR3 is 17 amino acids. The germline V gene encodes CDR1 SGHNT and CDR2 YENEEA. This chain's CDR3 is CASSLAYDRGYQETQYF. CDR3 nucleotide sequence: TGTGCCAGCAGCTTAGCTTACGACAGGGGGTATCAAGAGACCCAGTACTTC. The full variable domain, with the rest looked up from reference TRBV11-3 and TRBJ2-5, is EAGVVQSPRYKIIEKKQPVAFWCNPISGHNTLYWYLQNLGQGPELLIRYENEEAVDDSQLPKDRFSAERLKGVDSTLKIQPAELGDSAVYLCASSLAYDRGYQETQYFGPGTRLLVL.

V gene TRBV7-6 combines with J gene TRBJ1-6; a possible D gene is TRBD1 (5 bases). The ends were cut back, 5 bases at V and 4 bases at J, with 9 bases in the middle. The CDR3 extends over 14 amino acids. The V gene's germline CDR1 is SGHVS and CDR2 FNYEAQ. CDR3 loop: CASSMTVYNSPLHF. The CDR3 region has the DNA TGTGCCAGCAGCATGACAGTATATAATTCACCCCTCCACTTT.

The chain employs TRBV7-2 and TRBJ2-7; a possible D gene is TRBD1 (6 bases). V lost 2 bases to trimming and J lost 4 bases, with 21 bases between them. Germline CDR1 is SGHTA and CDR2 is FQGNSA. The CDR3 loop spans 17 amino acids. The CDR3 region has the DNA TGTGCCAGCAGCTTACGTCGGCGGCAGGGGATTGTGTACGAGCAGTACTTC. It codes for CASSLRRRQGIVYEQYF. Full variable domain (outside the CDR3, taken from reference TRBV7-2 and TRBJ2-7): GAGVSQSPSNKVTEKGKDVELRCDPISGHTALYWYRQSLGQGLEFLIYFQGNSAPDKSGLPSDRFSAERTGGSVSTLTIQRTQQEDSAVYLCASSLRRRQGIVYEQYFGPGTRLTVT.

V is TRBV4-3 and J is TRBJ1-1, with D possibly being TRBD1 (6 bases). The CDR3 is 13 residues long. CDR1 is LGHNA and CDR2 is YSLEER in the germline V gene. V lost 6 bases, J lost 0 bases, and 8 bases lay in between. The DNA of the CDR3 is TGCGCCAGCAGGACAGGAATGAACACTGAAGCTTTCTTT. Its protein is CASRTGMNTEAFF.

The chain joins TRBV7-9 to TRBJ1-5; TRBD1 is a possible D gene (5 bases). The ends were cut back, 7 bases at V and 2 bases at J, with 12 bases in the middle. From germline, CDR1 is SEHNR and CDR2 FQNEAQ (reference sequence). CDR3 size: 14 residues. CDR3 nucleotide sequence: TGTGCCAGCACCTCCAGGGAGGGCAATCAGCCCCAGCATTTT. Translating it yields CASTSREGNQPQHF.

The chain combines TRBV27 with TRBJ2-3; D may be TRBD1 (5 bases). The germline V gene encodes CDR1 MNHEY and CDR2 SMNVEV (reference sequence). V lost 1 base to trimming and J lost 0 bases, with 14 bases between them. The CDR3 runs 17 residues. In DNA, the CDR3 is TGTGCCAGCAGTTTATGGTCCCAGGGATCTAGCACAGATACGCAGTATTTT. Its translation: CASSLWSQGSSTDTQYF.

This rearrangement joins TRBV10-2 to TRBJ1-3; D unresolved. The CDR3 loop spans 15 amino acids. V was trimmed by 0 bases and J by 4 bases, leaving 10 bases between them. Germline loops: CDR1 WSHSY, CDR2 SAAADI. The CDR3 sequence is CASSESPGVGNTIYF. DNA for the CDR3: TGCGCCAGCAGTGAGTCGCCCGGGGTGGGAAACACCATATATTTT.

This rearrangement joins TRBV7-9 to TRBJ1-1; 8 bases line up with TRBD1. The CDR3 loop spans 13 amino acids. Germline V gene sequence: CDR1 SEHNR, CDR2 FQNEAQ (reference sequence). V lost 4 bases and J lost 6; bases outside the gene matches: 4. Here the CDR3 reads CASSWPQGAEAFF. DNA for the CDR3: TGTGCCAGCAGCTGGCCACAGGGGGCTGAAGCTTTCTTT. Filled out from reference TRBV7-9 and TRBJ1-1, the complete variable domain reads DTGVSQNPRHKITKRGQNVTFRCDPISEHNRLYWYRQTLGQGPEFLTYFQNEAQLEKSRLLSDRFSAERPKGSFSTLEIQRTEQGDSAMYLCASSWPQGAEAFFGQGTRLTVV.

This chain joins TRBV4-2 and TRBJ1-1, with D possibly TRBD1 on 5 matching bases. V was pared by 3 bases and J by 4 bases, with 15 bases between. The CDR3 length is 15 residues. Germline V gene sequence: CDR1 LGHNA, CDR2 YNFKEQ. The chain's CDR3 is CASSQDGGKVTEAFF. The CDR3 DNA reads as TGTGCCAGCAGCCAGGACGGGGGGAAGGTCACTGAAGCTTTCTTT.